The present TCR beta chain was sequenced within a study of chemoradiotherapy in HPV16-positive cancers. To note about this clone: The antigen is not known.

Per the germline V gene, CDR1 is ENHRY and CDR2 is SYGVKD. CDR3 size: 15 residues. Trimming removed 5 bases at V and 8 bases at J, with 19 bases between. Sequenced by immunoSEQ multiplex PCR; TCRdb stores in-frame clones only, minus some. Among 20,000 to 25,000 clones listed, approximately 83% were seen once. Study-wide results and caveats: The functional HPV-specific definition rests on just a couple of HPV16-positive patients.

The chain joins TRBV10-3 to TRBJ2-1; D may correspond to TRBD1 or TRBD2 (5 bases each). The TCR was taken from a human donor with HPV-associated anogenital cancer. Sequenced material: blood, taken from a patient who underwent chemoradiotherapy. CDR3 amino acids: CAISHARVMGDEQFF. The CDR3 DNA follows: TGTGCCATCAGTCATGCCAGGGTTATGGGGGATGAGCAGTTCTTC.